Below, 29 T cell receptor beta chains from the same sample are listed, as sequenced in a study of blood T cell repertoires in COVID-19. Assay used: immunoSEQ multiplex PCR; TCRdb lists only in-frame clones, some missing. The sample lists about 260,000 clones; around 91% were seen once. Sequencing used PBMCs or T cells enriched from blood (not recorded which). These receptors were obtained from a woman between 18 and 29 years old who had recovered from COVID-19.

The genes are TRBV3-1 (or the pseudogene TRBV3-2) and TRBJ1-4; 8 bases map to TRBD1. This CDR3 comprises 16 residues. The germline CDR1 and CDR2 sequences are LGHDT and YNNKEL (reference sequence). The ends lost 0 bases at V and 4 bases at J; junction bases unmatched: 4. CDR3 sequence (DNA): TGTGCCAGCAGCCAAGATAGAGACAGGGGTAATGAAAAACTGTTTTTT. It translates to CASSQDRDRGNEKLFF.

The CDR3 DNA reads TGTGCCAGCAGCTCAACAGGGAGTCCCACCTACGAGCAGTACTTC. This gives the protein CASSSTGSPTYEQYF. This chain connects TRBV7-9 to TRBJ2-7; D might be TRBD1 (6 bases). Germline lookup yields CDR1 SEHNR and CDR2 FQNEAQ (reference sequence). The CDR3 length is 15 residues. Trimming stripped 4 bases from V and 2 bases from J, with 15 bases between.

This chain connects TRBV30 to TRBJ1-2; TRBD1 might be the D (6 bases). Germline CDR1 GTSNPN, CDR2 SVGIG (reference sequence). Trimming shortened V by 0 bases and J by 4 bases, and 18 bases separated the two germline ends. The CDR3 has 16 amino acids. The CDR3 sequence is CAWSVAGAASLYGYTF. The DNA for the CDR3 is TGTGCCTGGAGTGTGGCAGGGGCAGCTTCCCTCTATGGCTACACCTTC.

The CDR3 reads CASSHYRQGVIVYEQYF. Here the CDR3 DNA reads TGTGCCAGCAGCCATTATAGACAGGGCGTAATCGTGTACGAGCAGTACTTC. V usage is TRBV3-1 (or the pseudogene TRBV3-2) and J usage is TRBJ2-7; TRBD1 aligns across 7 bases. The V gene end was trimmed by 3 bases and the J gene end by 4 bases; junction bases not matched to a gene: 15. The germline V gene has CDR1 LGHDT and CDR2 YNNKEL (reference sequence). CDR3 length: 17 residues.

The chain carries TRBV5-4 and TRBJ2-1, with 7 bases lining up with TRBD2. This CDR3 has 15 residues. The V gene's germline CDR1 is SGHNT and CDR2 YYREEE (reference sequence). V was clipped by 4 bases and J by 1 base; unmatched bases: 5. For the CDR3, the DNA is TGTGCCAGCAGCACCTGGGGGGGGTCCTACAATGAGCAGTTCTTC. This sequence encodes CASSTWGGSYNEQFF.

V usage is TRBV28 and J usage is TRBJ1-2, with D unresolved. Germline V gives CDR1 MDHEN, CDR2 SYDVKM. The ends were cut back, 3 bases at V and 4 bases at J, with 9 bases in the middle. The CDR3 is 13 residues long. The CDR3 DNA sequence: TGTGCCAGCAGTTTTGGAGGGTTCTATGGCTACACCTTC. Its protein product is CASSFGGFYGYTF.

The rearrangement links TRBV12-3 or TRBV12-4 to TRBJ2-7; TRBD2 matches 8 bases. CDR3 length: 12 amino acids. The V and J ends lost 8 bases and 6 bases, in that order; junction bases with no gene match: 6. The CDR3 spells CASRLAGSEQYF. In DNA form, the CDR3 reads TGTGCCAGCCGCTTAGCGGGGAGCGAGCAGTACTTC.

The rearrangement uses TRBV5-1 and TRBJ2-7; tentative D call: TRBD1 (5 bases). Looked up from germline, CDR1 is SGHRS and CDR2 is YFSETQ. Trimming left V 2 bases short and J 3 bases short, with 12 bases between. The CDR3 spans 14 residues. The CDR3 DNA reads as TGCGCCAGCAGCTTAACCTGGGGCCGCTACGAGCAGTACTTC. As protein: CASSLTWGRYEQYF.

The chain carries TRBV11-3 and TRBJ2-7; 7 nucleotides match TRBD1. The ends lost 1 base at V and 6 bases at J; junction bases unmatched: 3. CDR1 SGHNT and CDR2 YENEEA come from the germline V gene. The CDR3 extends over 13 amino acids. The CDR3 region has the DNA TGTGCCAGCAGCTTAGGGGACAGATCCGAGCAGTACTTC. This translates into CASSLGDRSEQYF.

The chain employs TRBV19 and TRBJ1-5; 9 bases are a match to TRBD1. The germline V gene encodes CDR1 LNHDA and CDR2 SQIVND (reference sequence). CDR3 size: 18 residues. V lost 6 bases and J lost 2; bases outside the gene matches: 14. The CDR3 DNA follows: TGTGCCAGTAGCCGGAACCATTACCGGGACAGGGGCAATCAGCCCCAGCATTTT. Its translation is CASSRNHYRDRGNQPQHF.

The rearrangement uses TRBV10-1 and TRBJ2-3, with 12 bases aligning to TRBD2. This CDR3 region has 16 residues. The J segment lost 4 bases and the V segment lost 3 bases, leaving 5 bases of the junction unmatched. Germline CDR1 is WNHNN and CDR2 is SYGVQD (reference sequence). Here the CDR3 reads CASSDPRLAGADTQYF. CDR3 in DNA: TGCGCCAGCAGTGACCCACGACTAGCGGGGGCAGATACGCAGTATTTT.

The chain recombines TRBV5-4 with TRBJ1-1, with a possible D match to TRBD1 (5 bases). The V end was cut by 4 bases, the J end by 1 base, with 14 bases between. Germline V gene data show CDR1 as SGHNT and CDR2 as YYREEE (reference sequence). The CDR3 contains 15 residues. The chain's CDR3 is CASSPGGEENTEAFF. The CDR3 DNA sequence: TGTGCCAGCAGCCCGGGAGGGGAAGAGAACACTGAAGCTTTCTTT.

In its sample, this clone was seen once. Other DNA variants within this sample encode the same CDR3. The V and J genes are TRBV5-1 and TRBJ1-1; tentatively, D is TRBD1 (5 bases). Germline CDR1 and CDR2: SGHRS and YFSETQ. V lost 0 bases and J lost 5, with 11 bases in between. This CDR3 comprises 14 residues. CDR3 residues: CASSLGQGRTEAFF. DNA of the CDR3: TGCGCCAGCAGCTTGGGTCAGGGAAGAACTGAAGCTTTCTTT.

This clone was seen a single time. This sequence joins TRBV2 and TRBJ2-3; D may be TRBD1 (5 bases). The CDR3 length is 15 residues. V was trimmed by 5 bases and J by 0 bases, leaving 12 bases between them. Per germline, CDR1 SNHLY and CDR2 FYNNEI. CDR3 sequence reads: CASSRRTSSTDTQYF. The CDR3 bases are TGTGCCAGCAGTCGAAGGACATCTAGCACAGATACGCAGTATTTT.

The chain combines TRBV5-5 with TRBJ1-2, with a tentative D call TRBD1 (5 bases). The CDR3 contains 18 residues. Germline CDR1 is SGHKS and CDR2 is YYEKEE (reference sequence). Trimming took 1 base from V and 5 from J, leaving 24 bases between them. In nucleotides, the CDR3 is TGTGCCAGCAGCTTGATGTCTCAGGACAATACCCATACTTATGGCTACACCTTC. This translates into CASSLMSQDNTHTYGYTF.

This rearrangement joins TRBV30 to TRBJ1-1; 7 bases are a match to TRBD1. V dropped 4 bases and J dropped 0; count of bases not matched to a gene: 14. The length of the CDR3 is 17 residues. Germline V lookup: CDR1 GTSNPN, CDR2 SVGIG (reference sequence). The CDR3 loop is CAWTNLGGASMNTEAFF. The CDR3 bases are TGTGCCTGGACTAACCTAGGGGGCGCCTCAATGAACACTGAAGCTTTCTTT.

V is TRBV19 and J is TRBJ1-5; TRBD1 agrees at 7 bases. Germline V gives CDR1 LNHDA, CDR2 SQIVND (reference sequence). Trimming removed 4 bases from V and 9 bases from J; junction bases left unmatched: 6. The CDR3 totals 13 residues. CDR3 sequence: CASSRTGIAPQHF. The CDR3 DNA follows: TGTGCCAGTAGTAGGACAGGAATCGCGCCCCAGCATTTT.

This chain uses TRBV23-1 with TRBJ1-1, with TRBD1 matching 11 bases. TRBV23-1 is given ORF status, its function remaining uncertain. The CDR3 loop spans 19 amino acids. Trimming removed 10 bases from V and 3 bases from J; junction bases left unmatched: 22. This CDR3 reads CANPTGTGGFRGQYTEAFF. In DNA, the CDR3 is TGCGCCAACCCCACCGGGACAGGGGGATTTCGTGGACAATACACTGAAGCTTTCTTT.

This rearrangement joins TRBV13 to TRBJ2-7, with 12 nucleotides matching TRBD1. Germline V gene sequence: CDR1 PRHDT, CDR2 FYEKMQ (reference sequence). Trimming at V came to 4 bases and at J to 1 base, leaving 5 bases not matched to a gene. The CDR3 contains 16 residues. The CDR3 region is CASSWGQGAKSYEQYF. Here the CDR3 DNA reads TGTGCCAGCAGCTGGGGACAGGGGGCGAAGTCCTACGAGCAGTACTTC.

The chain has TRBV9 and TRBJ2-5; 9 bases line up with TRBD1. CDR3 size: 15 residues. J lost 2 bases, V lost 3 bases, and 5 bases had no gene match. CDR1 SGDLS and CDR2 YYNGEE come from the germline V gene. The CDR3 region is CASSDGTGLQETQYF. CDR3 DNA sequence: TGTGCCAGCAGCGACGGGACAGGGTTACAAGAGACCCAGTACTTC.

The chain combines TRBV10-2 with TRBJ2-1; 8 bases map to TRBD2. The CDR3 is 16 amino acids. Germline CDR1 and CDR2: WSHSY and SAAADI. The J segment lost 7 bases and the V segment lost 0 bases, leaving 8 bases of the junction unmatched. In nucleotides, the CDR3 is TGCGCCAGCAGTGAGTCGCCGGGGGGGATTGTTAATGAGCAGTTCTTC. This translates into CASSESPGGIVNEQFF.

The chain recombines TRBV10-3 with TRBJ1-1; TRBD1 matches 12 bases. CDR3 length: 18 amino acids. The V segment lost 4 bases and the J segment 4 bases; nucleotides outside the gene matches: 13. Germline V gene data show CDR1 as ENHRY and CDR2 as SYGVKD. In DNA form, the CDR3 reads TGTGCCATCAGTGCCCGGGACAGGGGGCTCACGGGCAGCACTGAAGCTTTCTTT. This sequence encodes CAISARDRGLTGSTEAFF.

This chain joins TRBV7-2 and TRBJ1-4; a weak D match, TRBD1 (5 bases). The V and J ends lost 3 bases and 11 bases respectively, with 19 bases between them. This CDR3 has 15 residues. Germline loops: CDR1 SGHTA, CDR2 FQGNSA. CDR3 sequence (DNA): TGTGCCAGCAGCTTGGGAGGAGGAGGGGTCGGGAAACTGTTTTTT. Its translation is CASSLGGGGVGKLFF.

This clone has a single count. The chain couples TRBV18 to TRBJ1-1; maybe TRBD1 (5 bases). The V end lost 3 bases, the J end lost 4 bases, and 18 bases lay between the germline ends. CDR1 and CDR2 from the germline V gene are KGHSH and LQKENI. The CDR3 totals 16 residues. For the CDR3, the DNA is TGTGCCAGCTCACCCCCCCGTTTCGGGGGACCCACTGAAGCTTTCTTT. Protein product: CASSPPRFGGPTEAFF.

The chain employs TRBV28 and TRBJ2-7; 9 bases match TRBD2. The V and J ends lost 6 bases and 8 bases, in that order; junction bases with no gene match: 11. Germline V gene lookup returns CDR1 MDHEN and CDR2 SYDVKM. CDR3 size: 14 residues. The CDR3 loop is CASSPPAAGGQQYF. Written as DNA, the CDR3 is TGTGCCAGCAGCCCCCCCGCGGCGGGGGGGCAGCAGTACTTC. Drawing the rest from reference TRBV28 and TRBJ2-7, the complete variable domain is DVKVTQSSRYLVKRTGEKVFLECVQDMDHENMFWYRQDPGLGLRLIYFSYDVKMKEKGDIPEGYSVSREKKERFSLILESASTNQTSMYLCASSPPAAGGQQYFGPGTRLTVT.

The chain recombines TRBV5-1 with TRBJ2-3; D is unresolved. Germline V gene sequence: CDR1 SGHRS, CDR2 YFSETQ. CDR3 size: 13 residues. Trimming left V 4 bases short and J 7 bases short, with 13 bases between. CDR3 nucleotides: TGCGCCAGCAGCCCCCCGGCAGACTATACGCAGTATTTT. Translated: CASSPPADYTQYF.

The rearrangement joins TRBV6-2 or TRBV6-3 to TRBJ1-5; D remains ambiguous. The ends were cut back, 0 bases at V and 5 bases at J, with 17 bases in the middle. CDR1 and CDR2 (germline): MNHEY, SVGEGT. The CDR3 is 17 amino acids. CDR3 DNA sequence: TGTGCCAGCAGTTACTCCGTTAGCACTCCTTGGGATCAGCCCCAGCATTTT. This gives the protein CASSYSVSTPWDQPQHF.

The chain is built from TRBV27 and TRBJ2-1, with TRBD2 matching over 10 bases. V shed 5 bases and J 1 base; nucleotides not matched to a gene: 11. The CDR3 covers 18 residues. Germline assignment: CDR1 MNHEY and CDR2 SMNVEV (reference sequence). The CDR3 bases are TGTGCCAGCAGTGGCGAGAGCGGGGGGGCCTTTTCCTACAATGAGCAGTTCTTC. This gives the protein CASSGESGGAFSYNEQFF.

The J gene is TRBJ2-4, the V gene TRBV10-3; TRBD2 matches at 13 bases. With V trimmed by 3 bases and J by 1 base, 12 bases remained unmatched. The CDR3 loop spans 20 amino acids. The germline gives CDR1 ENHRY, CDR2 SYGVKD. CDR3 coding DNA: TGTGCCATCAGTGAAATGGGACTAGCGGGGAACGCCTTGGCCAAAAACATTCAGTACTTC. This gives the protein CAISEMGLAGNALAKNIQYF.